This T cell receptor (beta chain) comes out of a study of molecular identifiers for immune sequencing clone quantification. V was pared by 0 bases and J by 8 bases, with 15 bases between. The germline V gene encodes CDR1 SGHRS and CDR2 YFSETQ. CDR3 length equals 15 residues. TCRdb redid the calling of the PCR reads with MiXCR, one entry per CDR3 protein. Of under 800,000 distinct CDR3 sequences listed, about 25% were seen once; the top ten hold about 0.78%. Study-wide points: Over 99% of effector molecules, but under 1% in naive cells, were held by clones with more than 20 RNA copies. Barcodes shared by identical TCR molecules could lead to underestimated sizes of highly expanded clones.

Sorted cell numbers of roughly 20,000 to 1,100,000, with 10%, 30% or 50% RNA, served as input for naive CD8 libraries. This clonotype was picked up a small number of times. Its antigen is not identified. The TCR comes from a human donor in good health. Some libraries in this study had Jurkat cell RNA spiked in. Sample: naive CD8+ T cells from blood, with Jurkat cell RNA spiked in. Subset meaning: FACS-sorted CD8+CD4-CCR7+CD45RA+ naive T cells. The chain has TRBV5-1 and TRBJ2-1, with D perhaps matching TRBD1 (5 bases). The DNA of the CDR3 is TGCGCCAGCAGCTTGGTTGGCAGGGTAGTCGATGAGCAGTTCTTC. It codes for CASSLVGRVVDEQFF.